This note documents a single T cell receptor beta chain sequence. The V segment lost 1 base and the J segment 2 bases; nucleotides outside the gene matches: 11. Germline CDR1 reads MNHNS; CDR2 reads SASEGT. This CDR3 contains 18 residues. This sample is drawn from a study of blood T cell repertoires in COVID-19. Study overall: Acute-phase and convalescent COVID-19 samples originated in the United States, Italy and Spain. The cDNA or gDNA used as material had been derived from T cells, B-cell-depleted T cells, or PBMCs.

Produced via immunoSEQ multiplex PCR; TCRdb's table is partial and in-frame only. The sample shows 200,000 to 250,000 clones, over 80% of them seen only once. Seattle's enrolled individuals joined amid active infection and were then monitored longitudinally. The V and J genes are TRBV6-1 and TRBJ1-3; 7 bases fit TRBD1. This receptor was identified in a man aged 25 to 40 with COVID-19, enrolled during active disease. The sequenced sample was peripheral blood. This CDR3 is CASSEVRDSLFPGNTIYF. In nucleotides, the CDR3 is TGTGCCAGCAGTGAAGTCAGGGACAGTCTCTTCCCTGGAAACACCATATATTTT.